Included here is one T cell receptor beta chain sequence, with context. The antigen is unknown. The record originates from a study of OX40 agonist ivuxolimab in advanced cancers. Study-wide results and caveats: Expanded clones belonging to CD8+ T cells outnumbered, on average, those of CD4+. The authors did not determine the antigen specificity of the expanded peripheral T cells. Low normalized T-cell clonal expansion was additionally recorded for some nonresponders.

Data came from immunoSEQ multiplex PCR; TCRdb stores just in-frame clones and leaves some out. Of 40,000 to 45,000 clones listed, under 90% are singletons. Germline V CDR1 and CDR2: LGHNA, YSLEER. The CDR3 covers 17 residues. Trimming took 2 bases from V and 7 from J; bases not matched to a gene: 7. V is TRBV4-3 and J is TRBJ2-1; 14 bases are shared with TRBD2. The sequence was collected from an adult with an advanced solid tumor such as melanoma, head and neck, liver or kidney cancer. This specimen was CD4+ or CD8+ T cells sorted from blood, taken in a trial of the OX40 agonist ivuxolimab. The CDR3 sequence is CASSQPPGTSGRNEQFF. The CDR3 DNA sequence: TGCGCCAGCAGCCAACCTCCGGGGACTAGCGGGAGAAATGAGCAGTTCTTC.